The 27 T cell receptor beta chains in this list originate from one sample, sequenced in a study of technical replicates of blood from a few donors. Here immunoSEQ multiplex PCR was the method, and the copy in TCRdb shows in-frame clones only, minus some. The sample records about 50,000 clones, over 90% being singletons. The sequenced material came from PBMCs. The origin of the receptors is a human donor in good health. Some clones in this sample may be carry-over from other donors' samples.

V usage is TRBV30 and J usage is TRBJ2-3; TRBD2 might be the D (6 bases). V lost 3 bases and J lost 7, with 17 bases in between. This CDR3 region has 14 residues. Germline CDR1 GTSNPN, CDR2 SVGIG (reference sequence). The DNA of the CDR3 is TGTGCCTGGAGGGGGGACTCCCGAGCCCATACGCAGTATTTT. It yields the protein CAWRGDSRAHTQYF.

V usage is TRBV7-2 and J usage is TRBJ2-1; 12 nucleotides align to TRBD2. The length of the CDR3 is 15 residues. V was pared by 7 bases and J by 8 bases, with 9 bases of the junction left unmatched. Germline CDR1 and CDR2: SGHTA and FQGNSA. The CDR3 spells CASKPLAGGPDEQFF. DNA for the CDR3: TGTGCCAGCAAACCTCTAGCGGGGGGGCCTGATGAGCAGTTCTTC.

This rearrangement joins TRBV4-2 to TRBJ1-1; D remains unclear. Trimming removed 0 bases from V and 1 base from J, with 9 bases in between. This CDR3 spans 15 amino acids. Germline V CDR1 and CDR2: LGHNA, YNFKEQ. CDR3 DNA sequence: TGTGCCAGCAGCCAAGAGGGCAACTCGAACACTGAAGCTTTCTTT. Translating gives CASSQEGNSNTEAFF.

The gene calls are TRBV19 and TRBJ2-7, with 8 nucleotides matching TRBD2. CDR3 length equals 15 residues. The trim removed 6 bases at V and 12 bases at J, leaving 19 bases unmatched. Germline V gives CDR1 LNHDA, CDR2 SQIVND (reference sequence). The CDR3 DNA sequence: TGTGCCAGTAGCCAAGGGTGGCCAGCGGGAGAACATTGGTACTTC. Its protein product is CASSQGWPAGEHWYF.

This chain joins TRBV7-9 and TRBJ1-1; no clear D. The CDR3 contains 14 residues. The germline V gene encodes CDR1 SEHNR and CDR2 FQNEAQ (reference sequence). Trimming cost V 3 bases and J 4 bases, with 12 bases left between them. The CDR3 is CASSLPLPGTEAFF. Here the CDR3 DNA reads TGTGCCAGCAGCTTGCCTCTCCCGGGCACTGAAGCTTTCTTT.

V gene TRBV21-1 combines with J gene TRBJ2-5; the table's D call TRBD2 went unverified against the DNA. TRBV21-1 is listed as a pseudogene. This CDR3 region has 12 residues. The CDR3: CASSKTEETQYF. The CDR3 DNA follows: TGTGCCAGCAGCAAAACGGAAGAGACCCAGTACTTC.

The V call is TRBV19, the J call TRBJ1-2, with 7 bases fitting TRBD1. V trimming: 3 bases; J trimming: 13 bases; junction bases outside the gene matches: 14. From germline, CDR1 is LNHDA and CDR2 SQIVND (reference sequence). This CDR3 spans 14 amino acids. CDR3 protein: CASSILTGTPLPTF. The CDR3 nucleotides read TGTGCCAGTAGTATCTTGACAGGGACGCCCCTACCCACCTTC.

The chain joins TRBV2 to TRBJ1-1; tentative D call: TRBD1 (6 bases). The V gene lost 8 bases and the J gene lost 5 bases, with 15 bases spanning the gap. This CDR3 comprises 13 residues. Per germline, CDR1 SNHLY and CDR2 FYNNEI. The CDR3 DNA reads as TGTGCCAGCCCGAAGGGACAAAAGACTGAAGCTTTCTTT. It translates to CASPKGQKTEAFF.

The chain employs TRBV27 and TRBJ2-1, with D unclear. The V end was cut by 6 bases, the J end by 8 bases, with 11 bases between. The CDR3 length is 12 residues. Germline assignment: CDR1 MNHEY and CDR2 SMNVEV (reference sequence). The CDR3 sequence is CASRTTVHEQFF. The CDR3 DNA is TGTGCCAGCAGAACAACAGTTCATGAGCAGTTCTTC.

The chain recombines TRBV6-5 with TRBJ1-1; 7 positions agree with TRBD1. The length of the CDR3 is 12 residues. The V gene end was trimmed by 2 bases and the J gene end by 11 bases; junction bases not matched to a gene: 5. Per germline, CDR1 MNHEY and CDR2 SVGAGI. In DNA, the CDR3 is TGTGCCAGCAGTTACCGAGGGGGCTCGGCTTTCTTT. It encodes CASSYRGGSAFF.

This chain uses TRBV4-3 with TRBJ2-1; 9 nucleotides line up with TRBD1. After removal of 3 bases from V and 3 bases from J, the junction contained 6 bases not matched to a gene. Germline CDR1 is LGHNA and CDR2 is YSLEER. There are 16 residues in the CDR3. CDR3 loop: CASSHGDRAGYNEQFF. The DNA of the CDR3 is TGCGCCAGCAGCCACGGGGACAGGGCGGGCTACAATGAGCAGTTCTTC.

The V gene is TRBV4-2, the J gene TRBJ2-7; TRBD2 aligns across 10 bases. This CDR3 contains 14 residues. The V segment lost 4 bases and the J segment 3 bases; nucleotides outside the gene matches: 3. Looked up from germline, CDR1 is LGHNA and CDR2 is YNFKEQ. CDR3 DNA: TGTGCCAGCAGCCTAGGACTAGCGGACTACGAGCAGTACTTC. This sequence encodes CASSLGLADYEQYF.

The chain joins TRBV15 to TRBJ2-3; TRBD2 matches at 9 bases. The CDR3 contains 16 residues. With 3 bases clipped from V and 1 base from J, the junction kept 5 bases outside the gene matches. Per germline, CDR1 LNHNV and CDR2 YYDKDF (reference sequence). The CDR3 region has the DNA TGTGCCACCAGCAGGATAGCGGGGGTTGGCACAGATACGCAGTATTTT. The encoded protein is CATSRIAGVGTDTQYF.

V gene TRBV5-1 combines with J gene TRBJ2-3; 12 bases line up with TRBD2. The CDR3 has 16 amino acids. The junction had 4 bases not matched to a gene; V was cut back by 3 bases and J by 2 bases. Germline lookup yields CDR1 SGHRS and CDR2 YFSETQ. This CDR3 is CASSWGLAGPTDTQYF. The DNA for the CDR3 is TGCGCCAGCAGCTGGGGACTAGCGGGCCCCACAGATACGCAGTATTTT.

A single count supports this clone. The chain combines TRBV19 with TRBJ1-2; TRBD1 matches 7 bases. The CDR3 consists of 13 residues. Per the germline V gene, CDR1 is LNHDA and CDR2 is SQIVND (reference sequence). V shed 9 bases and J 6 bases; nucleotides not matched to a gene: 10. The CDR3 reads CASRPTGSNGYTF. CDR3 DNA sequence: TGTGCCAGCCGCCCGACAGGGTCAAATGGCTACACCTTC.

The chain is built from TRBV5-1 and TRBJ2-3, with 8 bases fitting TRBD2. V trimming: 0 bases; J trimming: 3 bases; junction bases outside the gene matches: 6. Germline lookup yields CDR1 SGHRS and CDR2 YFSETQ. The CDR3 has 16 residues. The CDR3 DNA reads TGCGCCAGCAGCTTGGGTCCCGGGGGGGCAACAGATACGCAGTATTTT. Residues: CASSLGPGGATDTQYF.

The chain links TRBV5-1 to TRBJ2-7; perhaps TRBD1 as D (6 bases). V shed 0 bases and J shed 2 bases, with 12 bases lying between them. This CDR3 spans 15 amino acids. In germline, CDR1 is SGHRS, CDR2 YFSETQ. CDR3 residues: CASSLEGGYPYEQYF. As DNA, the CDR3 is TGCGCCAGCAGCTTGGAAGGGGGTTACCCCTACGAGCAGTACTTC.

This clone was recorded once. The chain is built from TRBV30 and TRBJ2-3; tentatively, D is TRBD2 (5 bases). This CDR3 comprises 13 residues. Germline CDR1 reads GTSNPN; CDR2 reads SVGIG (reference sequence). Trimming removed 4 bases from V and 2 bases from J, with 10 bases in between. Written as DNA, the CDR3 is TGTGCCTGGAATAGGAGGACCACAGATACGCAGTATTTT. It is translated as CAWNRRTTDTQYF.

The gene calls are TRBV29-1 and TRBJ2-1; 7 bases match TRBD1. Germline lookup yields CDR1 SQVTM and CDR2 ANQGSEA. Trimming at V came to 7 bases and at J to 5 bases, leaving 8 bases not matched to a gene. This CDR3 has 13 residues. DNA for the CDR3: TGCAGCGGTCAGACAGGGTTGGACAATGAGCAGTTCTTC. It encodes CSGQTGLDNEQFF.

This sequence joins TRBV4-2 and TRBJ1-2; 8 bases are a match to TRBD1. The germline V gene encodes CDR1 LGHNA and CDR2 YNFKEQ. This CDR3 has 16 amino acids. V shed 2 bases, J shed 6 bases, and the junction held 11 bases outside the gene matches. In DNA, the CDR3 is TGTGCCAGCAGCCAAAATCAGGGGGCGCCGCCGGATGGCTACACCTTC. Translated, it gives CASSQNQGAPPDGYTF.

The chain carries TRBV4-3 and TRBJ2-1, with D uncertain. Trimming took 0 bases from V and 5 from J, leaving 14 bases between them. Germline V CDR1 and CDR2: LGHNA, YSLEER. The CDR3 sequence is 16 residues long. The DNA for the CDR3 is TGCGCCAGCAGCCAAGATCGAAGCGAATTAAACAATGAGCAGTTCTTC. It codes for CASSQDRSELNNEQFF.

The chain combines TRBV20-1 with TRBJ2-7, with D hard to call. CDR1 is DFQATT, CDR2 SNEGSKA, per germline (reference sequence). Trimming cost V 4 bases and J 2 bases, with 6 bases left between them. This CDR3 spans 11 amino acids. In DNA, the CDR3 is TGCAGTGCTAAACAACCCTACGAGCAGTACTTC. This translates into CSAKQPYEQYF.

There are a few counts of this clone. The rearrangement joins TRBV9 to TRBJ1-1; maybe TRBD1 (6 bases). Germline CDR1 SGDLS, CDR2 YYNGEE. The CDR3 has 16 amino acids. V dropped 0 bases and J dropped 7 bases, with 19 bases sitting between them. CDR3 protein: CASSVVVGGGHNEAFF. DNA for the CDR3: TGTGCCAGCAGCGTAGTTGTTGGGGGGGGCCATAATGAAGCTTTCTTT.

A note on this clone: Additional DNA sequences in this sample encode the identical CDR3. The chain couples TRBV19 to TRBJ1-2; 7 positions agree with TRBD1. V trimming: 3 bases; J trimming: 5 bases; junction bases outside the gene matches: 6. Germline-derived CDR1 and CDR2 are LNHDA and SQIVND (reference sequence). The CDR3 extends over 14 amino acids. The CDR3, as DNA: TGTGCCAGTAGTATCTTGGCAGGGGGGTATGGCTACACCTTC. Amino acid sequence: CASSILAGGYGYTF. The full variable domain, its missing parts supplied by reference TRBV19 and TRBJ1-2, is DGGITQSPKYLFRKEGQNVTLSCEQNLNHDAMYWYRQDPGQGLRLIYYSQIVNDFQKGDIAEGYSVSREKKESFPLTVTSAQKNPTAFYLCASSILAGGYGYTFGSGTRLTVV.

The chain recombines TRBV25-1 with TRBJ2-1, with 8 bases lining up with TRBD2. The germline V gene has CDR1 MGHDK and CDR2 SYGVNS. This CDR3 has 16 residues. Trimming removed 2 bases from V and 3 bases from J; junction bases left unmatched: 6. The CDR3 DNA follows: TGTGCCAGCAGTGAAGGGACTAGGGTACTCTACAATGAGCAGTTCTTC. It specifies CASSEGTRVLYNEQFF.

V and J are TRBV5-1 and TRBJ1-4; no clear D gene. CDR1 and CDR2 from the germline V gene are SGHRS and YFSETQ. This CDR3 is 14 amino acids long. Trimming left V 4 bases short and J 7 bases short, with 14 bases between. DNA for the CDR3: TGCGCCAGCAGCCGGCAGGATTTTGGTGAAAAACTGTTTTTT. Translation gives CASSRQDFGEKLFF.

The rearrangement joins TRBV7-2 to TRBJ1-1, with TRBD1 identical over 10 bases. The CDR3 is 14 amino acids. V gave up 2 bases and J gave up 6 bases; unmatched junction bases: 3. Germline CDR1 is SGHTA and CDR2 is FQGNSA. CDR3 in amino acids: CASSLSGTGAEAFF. CDR3 nucleotide sequence: TGTGCCAGCAGCTTATCCGGGACAGGGGCTGAAGCTTTCTTT.